The next 30 T cell receptor beta chains were all read from a single sample in a study of T cell responses to AZD1222 COVID-19 vaccine listed by TCRdb under 2021. Libraries were built with the immunoSEQ multiplex PCR assay. TCRdb provides this immuneACCESS table in a form limited to in-frame rearrangements. Some clones are lacking; in checked studies, under half of them reflect an unresolved V gene, and why the rest are absent is not known. This sample lists approximately 130,000 clones; over 75% were detected once. In total, the top ten clones hold approximately 6% of the sample. In the paper's terms, the time point label means: about 28 days (+/-7) after the second vaccine dose. The input for sequencing was peripheral blood, taken 28 days after the second AZD1222 dose. These receptors were obtained from an adult who received the AZD1222 COVID-19 vaccine.

The V gene is TRBV28, the J gene TRBJ1-3; no clear D gene. In germline, CDR1 is MDHEN, CDR2 SYDVKM. Trimming removed 6 bases at V and 1 base at J, with 13 bases between. The length of the CDR3 is 15 residues. The DNA for the CDR3 is TGTGCCAGCAGGTACAGCGTCGGGTCTGGAAACACCATATATTTT. This sequence encodes CASRYSVGSGNTIYF.

The chain employs TRBV5-6 and TRBJ1-5, with TRBD1 as a possible D gene (6 bases). Per the germline V gene, CDR1 is SGHDT and CDR2 is YYEEEE. The CDR3 covers 16 residues. V was trimmed by 2 bases and J by 0 bases, leaving 12 bases between them. DNA of the CDR3: TGTGCCAGCAGCTTCCGGGACATCGATAGCAATCAGCCCCAGCATTTT. It specifies CASSFRDIDSNQPQHF.

The V and J genes are TRBV4-2 and TRBJ2-2, with D perhaps TRBD1 (6 bases). Germline lookup yields CDR1 LGHNA and CDR2 YNFKEQ. Deletions cut 0 bases from V and 7 bases from J, with 12 bases between. The CDR3 contains 15 residues. CDR3 residues: CASSQDSPGVGELFF. The CDR3 DNA reads TGTGCCAGCAGCCAAGATTCCCCAGGGGTCGGGGAGCTGTTTTTT.

The chain links TRBV7-9 to TRBJ1-2, with D uncertain. Trimming took off 0 bases at V and 6 bases at J, with 14 bases between the two ends. This CDR3 spans 15 amino acids. The germline V gene encodes CDR1 SEHNR and CDR2 FQNEAQ (reference sequence). Written as DNA, the CDR3 is TGTGCCAGCAGCTTAGCGAACCCTCCCGGCGATGGCTACACCTTC. Its translation is CASSLANPPGDGYTF. Combining the CDR3 with reference TRBV7-9 and TRBJ1-2 gives the whole variable domain DTGVSQNPRHKITKRGQNVTFRCDPISEHNRLYWYRQTLGQGPEFLTYFQNEAQLEKSRLLSDRFSAERPKGSFSTLEIQRTEQGDSAMYLCASSLANPPGDGYTFGSGTRLTVV.

A few counts support this clone. This chain joins TRBV9 and TRBJ1-3, with a possible D match to TRBD1 (6 bases). The V end lost 3 bases, the J end lost 1 base, and 11 bases lay between the germline ends. CDR1 SGDLS and CDR2 YYNGEE come from the germline V gene. CDR3 size: 15 residues. Here the CDR3 reads CASSETGKSGNTIYF. The CDR3 DNA reads TGTGCCAGCAGCGAGACAGGAAAGTCTGGAAACACCATATATTTT.

This chain links TRBV5-1 with TRBJ1-1; D is unclear. Germline V lookup: CDR1 SGHRS, CDR2 YFSETQ. The CDR3 extends over 16 amino acids. Deletions cut 1 base from V and 1 base from J, with 14 bases between. CDR3 sequence (DNA): TGCGCCAGCAGCTTGCAAGGCGCCAGGTCGAACACTGAAGCTTTCTTT. Translation gives CASSLQGARSNTEAFF.

This clone was counted a few times. The V and J genes are TRBV4-1 and TRBJ2-2; D remains unclear. The germline V and J ends were trimmed by 0 bases and 1 base, with 9 bases remaining between them. CDR1 and CDR2 (germline): MGHRA, YSYEKL. The CDR3 loop spans 16 amino acids. The CDR3 protein is CASSQERTMNTGELFF. The CDR3 DNA reads as TGCGCCAGCAGCCAAGAACGCACGATGAACACCGGGGAGCTGTTTTTT.

The rearrangement uses TRBV5-1 and TRBJ1-1; D gene uncertain. Germline V gene data show CDR1 as SGHRS and CDR2 as YFSETQ. This CDR3 region has 14 residues. With 0 bases removed from V and 3 bases from J, the gap between germline ends came to 9 bases. This CDR3 is CASSLGRAHTEAFF. The CDR3 DNA is TGCGCCAGCAGCTTGGGACGGGCTCACACTGAAGCTTTCTTT.

V gene TRBV19 combines with J gene TRBJ2-2, with TRBD2 matching 7 bases. V was pared by 6 bases and J by 0 bases, with 7 bases of the junction left unmatched. Germline lookup yields CDR1 LNHDA and CDR2 SQIVND (reference sequence). CDR3 length: 16 residues. This CDR3 reads CASSRLTSANTGELFF. DNA for the CDR3: TGTGCCAGTAGCCGCCTAACTAGCGCGAACACCGGGGAGCTGTTTTTT.

V is TRBV7-2 and J is TRBJ2-7; 11 nucleotides agree with TRBD2. The V gene's germline CDR1 is SGHTA and CDR2 FQGNSA. The J segment lost 6 bases and the V segment lost 2 bases, leaving 3 bases of the junction unmatched. The CDR3 totals 14 residues. The CDR3 DNA sequence: TGTGCCAGCAGCTTATGGCTAGCGGGGGGCGAGCAGTACTTC. Residues: CASSLWLAGGEQYF.

The chain employs TRBV15 and TRBJ1-4, with unresolved D. Trimming cost V 6 bases and J 7 bases, with 15 bases left between them. The CDR3 contains 14 residues. Germline-derived CDR1 and CDR2 are LNHNV and YYDKDF (reference sequence). CDR3: CATRGGRGGEKLFF. For the CDR3, the DNA is TGTGCCACCAGGGGAGGACGGGGTGGTGAAAAACTGTTTTTT.

The V gene is TRBV18, the J gene TRBJ1-2, with 8 bases that match TRBD1. The CDR3 runs 16 residues. Germline CDR1 reads KGHSH; CDR2 reads LQKENI. The V gene end was trimmed by 3 bases and the J gene end by 1 base; junction bases not matched to a gene: 7. The CDR3 DNA sequence: TGTGCCAGCTCACCCCGGACAGGGAGGAATAACTATGGCTACACCTTC. Amino acids: CASSPRTGRNNYGYTF.

This sequence joins TRBV24-1 and TRBJ2-7; TRBD1 or TRBD2 may be the D gene (5 bases each). The germline CDR1 and CDR2 sequences are KGHDR and SFDVKD. V was shortened by 1 base and J by 5 bases, with 8 bases between the two germline ends. This CDR3 region has 13 residues. The CDR3 nucleotides read TGTGCCACCAGTGATTTATGGGGACACGAGCAGTACTTC. Its protein product is CATSDLWGHEQYF.

The rearrangement links TRBV4-2 to TRBJ1-5; possibly TRBD1 for D (5 bases). Germline-derived CDR1 and CDR2 are LGHNA and YNFKEQ. The V end lost 3 bases, the J end lost 5 bases, and 20 bases lay between the germline ends. This CDR3 contains 17 residues. The CDR3 nucleotides are TGTGCCAGCAGCCATCCGAAGCTAGGACGGGGGGATCAGCCCCAGCATTTT. Its protein is CASSHPKLGRGDQPQHF.

The chain employs TRBV4-1 and TRBJ1-1; possibly TRBD1 for D (6 bases). There are 15 residues in the CDR3. Between the trimmed V and J ends, which lost 6 bases and 2 bases, there was a span of 16 bases. Germline V gives CDR1 MGHRA, CDR2 YSYEKL. The CDR3 is CASRFTGSSNTEAFF. The CDR3 nucleotides read TGCGCCAGCAGATTCACAGGGAGTAGTAACACTGAAGCTTTCTTT.

This chain joins TRBV18 and TRBJ2-3; maybe TRBD1 (5 bases). Germline V gene data show CDR1 as KGHSH and CDR2 as LQKENI. This CDR3 comprises 15 residues. Between the trimmed V and J ends, which lost 1 base and 5 bases, there was a span of 13 bases. Written as DNA, the CDR3 is TGTGCCAGCTCACCACAGGGGCTCCCTGGAGATACGCAGTATTTT. The encoded protein is CASSPQGLPGDTQYF.

The chain carries TRBV24-1 and TRBJ2-5; 7 bases agree with TRBD1. The CDR3 consists of 13 residues. V dropped 4 bases and J dropped 5; count of bases not matched to a gene: 3. Germline assignment: CDR1 KGHDR and CDR2 SFDVKD. CDR3 sequence: CATSETGVETQYF. CDR3 DNA sequence: TGTGCCACCAGTGAAACAGGGGTGGAGACCCAGTACTTC.

J is TRBJ1-2 and V is TRBV5-6, with D maybe TRBD1 (5 bases). The CDR3 contains 13 residues. V was clipped by 0 bases and J by 4 bases, with 7 bases between them. The V gene's germline CDR1 is SGHDT and CDR2 YYEEEE. The CDR3 DNA sequence: TGTGCCAGCAGCTTGGGTAGGGGCTATGGCTACACCTTC. Translation gives CASSLGRGYGYTF. The whole variable domain, remainder taken from reference TRBV5-6 and TRBJ1-2, is DAGVTQSPTHLIKTRGQQVTLRCSPKSGHDTVSWYQQALGQGPQFIFQYYEEEERQRGNFPDRFSGHQFPNYSSELNVNALLLGDSALYLCASSLGRGYGYTFGSGTRLTVV.

The V gene is TRBV4-1, the J gene TRBJ1-5, with D possibly matching TRBD1 (6 bases). Germline CDR1 is MGHRA and CDR2 is YSYEKL. V was clipped by 2 bases and J by 2 bases, with 16 bases between them. This CDR3 region has 17 residues. Written as DNA, the CDR3 is TGCGCCAGCAGCCAAACCTTTCAGGGGAGACGCAATCAGCCCCAGCATTTT. Protein: CASSQTFQGRRNQPQHF.

This chain links TRBV5-1 with TRBJ2-7, with 7 positions matching TRBD2. V lost 4 bases to trimming and J lost 2 bases; unmatched junction nucleotides: 6. CDR1 and CDR2 from the germline V gene are SGHRS and YFSETQ. The CDR3 is made up of 14 amino acids. CDR3 loop: CASSTRRGAYEQYF. For the CDR3, the DNA is TGCGCCAGCAGCACCCGACGGGGGGCCTACGAGCAGTACTTC.

This clone has only a few counts. The rearrangement joins TRBV7-9 to TRBJ1-5; weak D call: TRBD1 (5 bases). Per the germline V gene, CDR1 is SEHNR and CDR2 is FQNEAQ (reference sequence). The CDR3 covers 14 residues. V was clipped by 5 bases and J by 7 bases, with 15 bases between them. The CDR3 here is CASSPGAEFQPQHF. CDR3 in DNA: TGTGCCAGCAGCCCTGGGGCCGAATTCCAGCCCCAGCATTTT. The full variable domain, rest sourced from reference TRBV7-9 and TRBJ1-5, is DTGVSQNPRHKITKRGQNVTFRCDPISEHNRLYWYRQTLGQGPEFLTYFQNEAQLEKSRLLSDRFSAERPKGSFSTLEIQRTEQGDSAMYLCASSPGAEFQPQHFGDGTRLSIL.

The CDR3 loop is CASSHTLRGRTPGEQYF. CDR3 DNA: TGTGCCAGCAGCCACACCCTGCGGGGGAGAACCCCGGGCGAGCAGTACTTC. The chain links TRBV4-2 to TRBJ2-7; TRBD2 matches 7 bases. Germline loops: CDR1 LGHNA, CDR2 YNFKEQ. After removal of 3 bases from V and 6 bases from J, the junction contained 17 bases not matched to a gene. This CDR3 spans 17 amino acids.

The chain employs TRBV15 and TRBJ1-1; D gene unclear. The CDR3 loop spans 15 amino acids. V was shortened by 0 bases and J by 6 bases, with 14 bases between the two germline ends. The V gene's germline CDR1 is LNHNV and CDR2 YYDKDF (reference sequence). DNA of the CDR3: TGTGCCACCAGCAGAGATAAGGTTTGGAGCGCTGAAGCTTTCTTT. This codes for CATSRDKVWSAEAFF. The full variable domain, its missing parts supplied by reference TRBV15 and TRBJ1-1, is DAMVIQNPRYQVTQFGKPVTLSCSQTLNHNVMYWYQQKSSQAPKLLFHYYDKDFNNEADTPDNFQSRRPNTSFCFLDIRSPGLGDTAMYLCATSRDKVWSAEAFFGQGTRLTVV.

This chain links TRBV2 with TRBJ1-2, with 7 nucleotides matching TRBD1. Unmatched junction bases numbered 6, after V lost 4 bases and J lost 7 bases. The CDR3 is 13 residues long. Per the germline V gene, CDR1 is SNHLY and CDR2 is FYNNEI. Here the CDR3 DNA reads TGTGCCAGCAGTGCGTCAGGGGGGAGTGGCTACACCTTC. Encoded protein: CASSASGGSGYTF.

This chain joins TRBV27 and TRBJ2-2, with TRBD1 matching 9 bases. The CDR3 sequence is 17 residues long. The V and J ends lost 5 bases and 4 bases, in that order; junction bases with no gene match: 11. Germline CDR1 reads MNHEY; CDR2 reads SMNVEV (reference sequence). CDR3 loop: CASSPTLGQGGTGELFF. The CDR3 DNA is TGTGCCAGCAGTCCCACATTGGGACAGGGCGGCACCGGGGAGCTGTTTTTT.

The genes are TRBV5-1 and TRBJ2-3; D is unresolved. Between the trimmed V and J ends, which lost 5 bases and 10 bases, there was a span of 17 bases. The length of the CDR3 is 13 residues. Germline V gene sequence: CDR1 SGHRS, CDR2 YFSETQ. For the CDR3, the DNA is TGCGCCAGCAGGGACCTATTTGGTTATTCGCAGTATTTT. As protein: CASRDLFGYSQYF. Together with reference TRBV5-1 and TRBJ2-3, the CDR3 gives the full variable domain: KAGVTQTPRYLIKTRGQQVTLSCSPISGHRSVSWYQQTPGQGLQFLFEYFSETQRNKGNFPGRFSGRQFSNSRSEMNVSTLELGDSALYLCASRDLFGYSQYFGPGTRLTVL.

V usage is TRBV3-1 (or the pseudogene TRBV3-2) and J usage is TRBJ2-1; D unresolved. Germline V gene sequence: CDR1 LGHDT, CDR2 YNNKEL (reference sequence). V gave up 0 bases and J gave up 5 bases, with 8 bases separating them. This CDR3 spans 14 amino acids. The CDR3 DNA follows: TGTGCCAGCAGCCAAGATGTCTACAACAATGAGCAGTTCTTC. It is translated as CASSQDVYNNEQFF.

The CDR3 loop is CASSYGGAGANVLTF. For the CDR3, the DNA is TGTGCCAGCAGTTACGGGGGGGCTGGGGCCAACGTCCTGACTTTC. V usage is TRBV6-6 and J usage is TRBJ2-6; 7 nucleotides align to TRBD2. Trimming removed 2 bases from V and 2 bases from J; junction bases left unmatched: 0. This CDR3 has 15 residues. Per the germline V gene, CDR1 is MNHNY and CDR2 is SVGAGI (reference sequence).

The chain recombines TRBV2 with TRBJ2-7; the D gene is possibly TRBD1 (5 bases). V lost 7 bases and J lost 6, with 10 bases in between. The CDR3 contains 11 residues. CDR1 is SNHLY and CDR2 is FYNNEI in the germline V gene. The CDR3 spells CASIREAEQYF. The CDR3 DNA sequence: TGTGCCAGCATCAGGGAAGCCGAGCAGTACTTC.

This clone has just one count. The chain employs TRBV4-1 and TRBJ1-2; D gene ambiguous. The length of the CDR3 is 16 residues. In germline, CDR1 is MGHRA, CDR2 YSYEKL. The V end lost 3 bases, the J end lost 6 bases, and 20 bases lay between the germline ends. The CDR3 sequence: CASSHADSRLRNGYTF. Written as DNA, the CDR3 is TGCGCCAGCAGCCATGCAGATAGTCGTTTGAGGAATGGCTACACCTTC.